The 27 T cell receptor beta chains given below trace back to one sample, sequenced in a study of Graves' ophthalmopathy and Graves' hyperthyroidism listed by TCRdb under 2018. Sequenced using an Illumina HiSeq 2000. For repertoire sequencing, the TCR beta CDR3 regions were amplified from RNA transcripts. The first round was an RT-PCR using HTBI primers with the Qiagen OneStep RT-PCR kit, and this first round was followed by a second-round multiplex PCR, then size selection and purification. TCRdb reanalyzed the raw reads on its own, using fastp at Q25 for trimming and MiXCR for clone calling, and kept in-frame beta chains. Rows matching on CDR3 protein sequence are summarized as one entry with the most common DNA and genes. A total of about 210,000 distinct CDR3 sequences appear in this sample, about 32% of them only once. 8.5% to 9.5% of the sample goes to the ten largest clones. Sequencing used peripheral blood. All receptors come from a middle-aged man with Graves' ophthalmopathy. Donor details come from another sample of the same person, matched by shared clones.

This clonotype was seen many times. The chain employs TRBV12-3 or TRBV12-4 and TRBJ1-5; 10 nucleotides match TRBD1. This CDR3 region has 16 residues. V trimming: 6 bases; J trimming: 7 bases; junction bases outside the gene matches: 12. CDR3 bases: TGTGCCAGCAGCCCTGGGACAGGGGCGCTAGGGCAGCCCCAGCATTTT. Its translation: CASSPGTGALGQPQHF.

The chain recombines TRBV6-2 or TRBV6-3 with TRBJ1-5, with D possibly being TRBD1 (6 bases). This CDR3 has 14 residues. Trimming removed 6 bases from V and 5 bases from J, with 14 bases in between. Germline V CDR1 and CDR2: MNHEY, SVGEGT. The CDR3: CASSFVNRDQPQHF. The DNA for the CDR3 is TGTGCCAGCAGCTTCGTAAACAGGGATCAGCCCCAGCATTTT.

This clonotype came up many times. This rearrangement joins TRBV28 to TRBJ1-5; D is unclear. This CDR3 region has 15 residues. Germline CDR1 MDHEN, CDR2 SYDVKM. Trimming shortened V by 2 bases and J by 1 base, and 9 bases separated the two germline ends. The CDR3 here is CASSLRARSNQPQHF. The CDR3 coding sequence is TGTGCCAGCAGTTTAAGGGCTCGGAGCAATCAGCCCCAGCATTTT. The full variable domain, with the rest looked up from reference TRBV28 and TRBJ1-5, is DVKVTQSSRYLVKRTGEKVFLECVQDMDHENMFWYRQDPGLGLRLIYFSYDVKMKEKGDIPEGYSVSREKKERFSLILESASTNQTSMYLCASSLRARSNQPQHFGDGTRLSIL.

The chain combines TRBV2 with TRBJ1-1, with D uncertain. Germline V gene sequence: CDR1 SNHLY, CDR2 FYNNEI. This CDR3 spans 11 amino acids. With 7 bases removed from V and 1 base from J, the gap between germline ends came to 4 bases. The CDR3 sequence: CASTENTEAFF. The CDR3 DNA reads TGTGCCAGCACAGAGAACACTGAAGCTTTCTTT.

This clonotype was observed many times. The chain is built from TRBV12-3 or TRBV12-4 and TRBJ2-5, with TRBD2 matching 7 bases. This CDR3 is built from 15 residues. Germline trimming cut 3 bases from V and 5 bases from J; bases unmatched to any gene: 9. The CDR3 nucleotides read TGTGCCAGCAGTTTTGCGGGAGCCATACGGGAGACCCAGTACTTC. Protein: CASSFAGAIRETQYF.

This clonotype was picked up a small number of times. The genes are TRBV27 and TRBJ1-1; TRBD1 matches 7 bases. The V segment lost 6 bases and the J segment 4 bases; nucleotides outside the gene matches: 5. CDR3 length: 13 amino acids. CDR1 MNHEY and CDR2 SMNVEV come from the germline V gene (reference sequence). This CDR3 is CASRNRGLTEAFF. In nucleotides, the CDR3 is TGTGCCAGCAGAAACAGGGGCCTCACTGAAGCTTTCTTT.

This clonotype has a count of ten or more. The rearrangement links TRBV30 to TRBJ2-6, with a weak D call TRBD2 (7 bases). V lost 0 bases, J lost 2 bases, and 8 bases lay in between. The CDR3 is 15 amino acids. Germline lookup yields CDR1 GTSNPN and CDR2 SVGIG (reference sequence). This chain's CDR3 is CAWSVGGAGANVLTF. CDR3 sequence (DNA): TGTGCCTGGAGTGTAGGGGGGGCTGGGGCCAACGTCCTGACTTTC.

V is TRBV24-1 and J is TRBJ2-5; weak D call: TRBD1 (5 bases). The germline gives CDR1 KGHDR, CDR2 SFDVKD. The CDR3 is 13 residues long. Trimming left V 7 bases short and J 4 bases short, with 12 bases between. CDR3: CATRDNFGETQYF. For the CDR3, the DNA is TGTGCCACCAGGGACAACTTCGGAGAGACCCAGTACTTC.

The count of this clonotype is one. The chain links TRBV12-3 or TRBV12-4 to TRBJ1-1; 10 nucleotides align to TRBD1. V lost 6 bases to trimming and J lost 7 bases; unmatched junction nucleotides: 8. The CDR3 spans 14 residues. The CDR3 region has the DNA TGTGCCAGCAGCCCTCGACAGGGGGCAATTGAAGCTTTCTTT. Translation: CASSPRQGAIEAFF.

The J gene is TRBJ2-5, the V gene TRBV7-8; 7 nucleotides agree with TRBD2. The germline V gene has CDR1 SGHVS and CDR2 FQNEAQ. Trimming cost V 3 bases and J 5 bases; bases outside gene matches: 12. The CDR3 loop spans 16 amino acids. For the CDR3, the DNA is TGTGCCAGCAGCTTGGGGAGGGTGCGGTTCTGGGAGACCCAGTACTTC. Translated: CASSLGRVRFWETQYF.

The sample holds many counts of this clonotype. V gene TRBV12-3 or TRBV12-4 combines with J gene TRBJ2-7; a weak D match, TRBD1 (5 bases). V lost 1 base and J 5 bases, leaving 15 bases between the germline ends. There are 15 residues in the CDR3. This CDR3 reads CASSLVGQGIHEQYF. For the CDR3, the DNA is TGTGCCAGCAGTTTAGTGGGCCAGGGAATCCACGAGCAGTACTTC.

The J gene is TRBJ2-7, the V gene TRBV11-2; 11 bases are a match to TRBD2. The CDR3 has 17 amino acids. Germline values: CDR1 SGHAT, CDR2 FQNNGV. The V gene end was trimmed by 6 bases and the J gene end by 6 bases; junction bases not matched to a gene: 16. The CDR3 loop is CASSRRLAGRLSGEQYF. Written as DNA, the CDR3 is TGTGCCAGCAGTCGGAGACTAGCGGGAAGGTTGTCCGGCGAGCAGTACTTC.

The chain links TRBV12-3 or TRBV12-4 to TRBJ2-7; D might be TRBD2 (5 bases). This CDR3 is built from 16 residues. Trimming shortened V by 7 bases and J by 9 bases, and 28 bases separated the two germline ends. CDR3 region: CASKVHRPGGCFWQYF. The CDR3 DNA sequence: TGTGCCAGCAAGGTTCACCGACCTGGAGGTTGTTTTTGGCAGTACTTC.

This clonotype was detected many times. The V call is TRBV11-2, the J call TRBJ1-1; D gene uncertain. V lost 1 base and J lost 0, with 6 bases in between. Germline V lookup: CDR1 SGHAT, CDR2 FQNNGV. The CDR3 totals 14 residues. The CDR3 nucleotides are TGTGCCAGCAGCTTAGTCCCAGTGAACACTGAAGCTTTCTTT. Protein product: CASSLVPVNTEAFF.

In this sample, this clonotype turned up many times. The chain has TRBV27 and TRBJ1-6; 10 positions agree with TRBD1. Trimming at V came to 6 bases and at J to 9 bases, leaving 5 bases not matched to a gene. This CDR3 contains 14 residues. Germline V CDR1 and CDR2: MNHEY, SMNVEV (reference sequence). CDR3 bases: TGTGCCAGCAGGGGACAGGGGTTAATTTCACCCCTCCACTTT. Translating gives CASRGQGLISPLHF.

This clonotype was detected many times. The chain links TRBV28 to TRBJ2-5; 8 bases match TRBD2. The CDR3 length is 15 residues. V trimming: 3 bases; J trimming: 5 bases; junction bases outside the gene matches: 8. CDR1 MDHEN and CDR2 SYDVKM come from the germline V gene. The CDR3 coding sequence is TGTGCCAGCAGTTTCCGACGGGAGGGCCACGAGACCCAGTACTTC. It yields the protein CASSFRREGHETQYF.

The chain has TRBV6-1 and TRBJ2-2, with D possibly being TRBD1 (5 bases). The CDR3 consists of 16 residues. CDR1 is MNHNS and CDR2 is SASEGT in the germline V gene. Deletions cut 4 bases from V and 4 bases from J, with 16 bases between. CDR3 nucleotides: TGTGCCAGCAGTGTCATCTGGAACAGGTTCACCGGGGAGCTGTTTTTT. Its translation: CASSVIWNRFTGELFF.

The DNA of the CDR3 is TGTGCCAGCAGTGGACCGGGACAGAGAGATGGCTACACCTTC. It encodes CASSGPGQRDGYTF. The rearrangement links TRBV6-1 to TRBJ1-2; 7 bases are shared with TRBD1. Germline CDR1 reads MNHNS; CDR2 reads SASEGT. The CDR3 totals 14 residues. With V trimmed by 4 bases and J by 6 bases, 8 bases remained unmatched.

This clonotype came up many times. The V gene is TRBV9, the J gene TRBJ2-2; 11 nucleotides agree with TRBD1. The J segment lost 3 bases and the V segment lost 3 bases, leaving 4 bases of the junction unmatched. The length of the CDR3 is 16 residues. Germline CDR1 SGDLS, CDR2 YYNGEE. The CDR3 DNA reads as TGTGCCAGCAGCGATGGACAGGGGGCTCACACCGGGGAGCTGTTTTTT. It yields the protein CASSDGQGAHTGELFF.

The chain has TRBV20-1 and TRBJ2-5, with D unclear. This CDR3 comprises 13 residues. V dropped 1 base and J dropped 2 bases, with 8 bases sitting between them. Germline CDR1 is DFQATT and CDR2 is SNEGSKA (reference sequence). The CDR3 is CSARADTQETQYF. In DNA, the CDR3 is TGCAGTGCTAGAGCAGACACTCAAGAGACCCAGTACTTC.

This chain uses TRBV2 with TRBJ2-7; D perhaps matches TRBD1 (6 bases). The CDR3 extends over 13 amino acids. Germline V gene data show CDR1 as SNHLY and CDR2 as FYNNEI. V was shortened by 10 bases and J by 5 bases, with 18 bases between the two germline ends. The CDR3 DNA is TGTGCCACATTAGGGACGAGGGGGAACGAGCAGTACTTC. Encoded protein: CATLGTRGNEQYF.

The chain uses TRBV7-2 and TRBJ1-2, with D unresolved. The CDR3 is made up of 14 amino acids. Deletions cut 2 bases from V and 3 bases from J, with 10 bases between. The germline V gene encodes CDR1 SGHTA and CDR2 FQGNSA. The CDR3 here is CASSLSASDYGYTF. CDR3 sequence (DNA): TGTGCCAGCAGCTTATCTGCATCTGACTATGGCTACACCTTC.

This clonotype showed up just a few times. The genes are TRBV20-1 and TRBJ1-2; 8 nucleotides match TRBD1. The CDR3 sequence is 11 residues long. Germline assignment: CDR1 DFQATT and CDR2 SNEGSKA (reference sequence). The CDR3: CRTGTGYGYTF. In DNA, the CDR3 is TGCAGAACCGGGACAGGCTATGGCTACACCTTC.

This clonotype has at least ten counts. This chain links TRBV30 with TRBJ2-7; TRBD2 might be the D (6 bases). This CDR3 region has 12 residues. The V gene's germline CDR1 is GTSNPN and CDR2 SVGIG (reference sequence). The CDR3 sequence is CGAGLGGYEQYF. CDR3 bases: TGTGGAGCGGGCCTTGGAGGCTACGAGCAGTACTTC.

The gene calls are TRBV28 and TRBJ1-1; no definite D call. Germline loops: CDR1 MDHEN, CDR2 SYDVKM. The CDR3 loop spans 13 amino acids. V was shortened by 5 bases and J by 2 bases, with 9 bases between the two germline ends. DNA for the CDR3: TGTGCCAGCAGTCTCCCTGATAACACTGAAGCTTTCTTT. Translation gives CASSLPDNTEAFF. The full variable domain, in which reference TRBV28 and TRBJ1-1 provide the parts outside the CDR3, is DVKVTQSSRYLVKRTGEKVFLECVQDMDHENMFWYRQDPGLGLRLIYFSYDVKMKEKGDIPEGYSVSREKKERFSLILESASTNQTSMYLCASSLPDNTEAFFGQGTRLTVV.

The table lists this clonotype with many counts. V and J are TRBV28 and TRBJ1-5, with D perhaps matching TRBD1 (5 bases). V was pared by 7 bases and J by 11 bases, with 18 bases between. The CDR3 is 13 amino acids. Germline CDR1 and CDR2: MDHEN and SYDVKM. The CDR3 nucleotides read TGTGCCAGCAAACCGGACACCGCAATCTCCCAGCATTTT. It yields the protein CASKPDTAISQHF.

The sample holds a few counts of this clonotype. CDR3: CASSVEDEETQYF. The CDR3 DNA reads TGTGCCAGCAGCGTAGAAGACGAAGAGACCCAGTACTTC. This sequence joins TRBV9 and TRBJ2-5; D uncertain. CDR3 length: 13 residues. Trimming stripped 0 bases from V and 3 bases from J, with 6 bases between. Germline values: CDR1 SGDLS, CDR2 YYNGEE.